This passage covers 17 T cell receptor beta chains from one sample sequenced in a study of liver allograft versus peripheral blood T cells. About the research overall: Transplanted-liver and recipient peripheral blood T cell receptor repertoires were compared.

TCRdb re-called the reads with MiXCR, one entry per CDR3 protein. The sample records about 10,000 distinct CDR3 sequences, roughly 19% being singletons. The receptors derive from a human patient who had a liver transplant. The graft donor may have contributed some T cells.

The table lists this clonotype with a few counts. This chain joins TRBV20-1 and TRBJ1-6, with D tentatively TRBD1 (6 bases). The CDR3 is 14 amino acids. Trimming left V 6 bases short and J 4 bases short, with 13 bases between. Germline CDR1 DFQATT, CDR2 SNEGSKA (reference sequence). CDR3 DNA sequence: TGCAGTGCCCCGGGACAAACTTATAATTCACCCCTCCACTTT. The encoded protein is CSAPGQTYNSPLHF.

This clonotype is medium-sized. The CDR3 spells CASSPPGQRSYEQYF. CDR3 coding DNA: TGTGCCAGCTCACCACCGGGACAGCGCTCCTACGAGCAGTACTTC. The V and J genes are TRBV18 and TRBJ2-7; 7 bases agree with TRBD1. Germline lookup yields CDR1 KGHSH and CDR2 LQKENI. V was pared by 0 bases and J by 0 bases, with 2 bases of the junction left unmatched. CDR3 size: 15 residues. Full variable domain (missing parts from reference TRBV18 and TRBJ2-7): NAGVMQNPRHLVRRRGQEARLRCSPMKGHSHVYWYRQLPEEGLKFMVYLQKENIIDESGMPKERFSAEFPKEGPSILRIQQVVRGDSAAYFCASSPPGQRSYEQYFGPGTRLTVT.

About this clonotype itself: A clone one base away is much larger, so this may be a read error. This sequence joins TRBV18 and TRBJ2-1; no clear D gene. This CDR3 is built from 11 residues. Germline loops: CDR1 KGHSH, CDR2 LQKENI. V was trimmed by 6 bases and J by 8 bases, leaving 8 bases between them. The CDR3 sequence: CASSGSYEQFF. For the CDR3, the DNA is TGTGCCAGCTCGGGGTCCTATGAGCAGTTCTTC.

By frequency in the sample, this clonotype is medium-sized (0.01 to 0.1%). The V call is TRBV6-2 or TRBV6-3, the J call TRBJ1-1; D call uncertain. With 2 bases removed from V and 1 base from J, the gap between germline ends came to 8 bases. Per the germline V gene, CDR1 is MNHEY and CDR2 is SVGEGT. This CDR3 has 14 residues. Written as DNA, the CDR3 is TGTGCCAGCAGTTACCCGTTGGGGAACACTGAAGCTTTCTTT. Translation: CASSYPLGNTEAFF.

In its sample, this clonotype is medium-sized (0.01 to 0.1%). The chain employs TRBV6-6 and TRBJ1-1; TRBD1 agrees at 7 bases. V shed 7 bases and J 5 bases; nucleotides not matched to a gene: 7. The CDR3 is 13 residues long. CDR1 and CDR2 (germline): MNHNY, SVGAGI (reference sequence). Written as DNA, the CDR3 is TGTGCCAGCACCCCGACAGGGAGGACTGAAGCTTTCTTT. It yields the protein CASTPTGRTEAFF.

This clonotype is deemed medium-sized. The chain uses TRBV5-4 and TRBJ1-1; 7 bases line up with TRBD1. The CDR3 runs 16 residues. CDR1 is SGHNT and CDR2 is YYREEE in the germline V gene (reference sequence). J gave up 4 bases and V 4 bases, and 13 bases lay outside the gene matches. CDR3 sequence: CASSISGGAKGTEAFF. The CDR3 DNA is TGTGCCAGCAGCATATCAGGGGGAGCTAAGGGCACTGAAGCTTTCTTT.

V and J are TRBV7-9 and TRBJ1-5, with D hard to call. V shed 1 base and J shed 0 bases, with 7 bases lying between them. CDR1 and CDR2 (germline): SEHNR, FQNEAQ (reference sequence). This CDR3 has 15 amino acids. CDR3 region: CASSLGADSNQPQHF. The CDR3 coding sequence is TGTGCCAGCAGCTTAGGAGCGGATAGCAATCAGCCCCAGCATTTT.

This clonotype is judged medium-sized. The rearrangement joins TRBV5-6 to TRBJ2-2, with 7 bases fitting TRBD1. This CDR3 has 16 amino acids. Germline V gives CDR1 SGHDT, CDR2 YYEEEE. The junction had 9 bases not matched to a gene; V was cut back by 3 bases and J by 4 bases. The CDR3 DNA reads TGTGCCAGCAGCTGGCTGAGACAGGGTGGCACCGGGGAGCTGTTTTTT. Its translation: CASSWLRQGGTGELFF.

The chain carries TRBV25-1 and TRBJ2-5; weak D call: TRBD1 (6 bases). The CDR3 sequence is 14 residues long. Trimming shortened V by 7 bases and J by 2 bases, and 14 bases separated the two germline ends. Germline CDR1 and CDR2: MGHDK and SYGVNS. The CDR3 here is CASTATGNQETQYF. CDR3 nucleotide sequence: TGTGCCAGCACCGCCACAGGGAATCAAGAGACCCAGTACTTC. The variable domain in full, completed from reference TRBV25-1 and TRBJ2-5, reads EADIYQTPRYLVIGTGKKITLECSQTMGHDKMYWYQQDPGMELHLIHYSYGVNSTEKGDLSSESTVSRIRTEHFPLTLESARPSHTSQYLCASTATGNQETQYFGPGTRLLVL.

This clonotype is deemed medium-sized. The chain recombines TRBV19 with TRBJ1-5; 8 bases align to TRBD1. V was clipped by 8 bases and J by 3 bases; unmatched bases: 6. Looked up from germline, CDR1 is LNHDA and CDR2 is SQIVND (reference sequence). The CDR3 consists of 14 residues. The CDR3 bases are TGTGCCAGTTATTCAGGGGGCCTCAATCAGCCCCAGCATTTT. Its protein is CASYSGGLNQPQHF.

By frequency in the sample, this clonotype is medium-sized. The V call is TRBV5-6, the J call TRBJ1-6; D uncertain. In germline, CDR1 is SGHDT, CDR2 YYEEEE. This CDR3 comprises 15 residues. V was trimmed by 2 bases and J by 8 bases, leaving 14 bases between them. CDR3 protein: CASSLSSGLHSPLHF. The CDR3 DNA reads as TGTGCCAGCAGCTTATCGTCCGGCCTTCATTCACCCCTCCACTTT.

The CDR3 reads CSAENGPPGGYTF. As DNA, the CDR3 is TGCAGTGCCGAAAATGGACCACCTGGCGGCTACACCTTC. The V gene is TRBV20-1, the J gene TRBJ1-2; D not certain. Trimming pared 6 bases from V and 8 bases from J, leaving 19 bases between. CDR1 and CDR2 from the germline V gene are DFQATT and SNEGSKA (reference sequence). CDR3 length: 13 amino acids.

V usage is TRBV12-3 or TRBV12-4 and J usage is TRBJ1-5; 10 bases agree with TRBD1. V lost 6 bases to trimming and J lost 6 bases; unmatched junction nucleotides: 11. The CDR3 extends over 16 amino acids. This CDR3 reads CASSPDRGLLGQPQHF. The CDR3 DNA reads TGTGCCAGCAGCCCGGACAGGGGGTTATTAGGTCAGCCCCAGCATTTT.

This chain uses TRBV7-3 with TRBJ2-2; 9 bases align to TRBD2. Per germline, CDR1 SGHTA and CDR2 FQGTGA. The V and J ends lost 5 bases and 3 bases, in that order; junction bases with no gene match: 4. This CDR3 region has 15 residues. The CDR3 here is CASSLAGTDTGELFF. As DNA, the CDR3 is TGTGCCAGCAGCCTAGCGGGGACGGACACCGGGGAGCTGTTTTTT. The whole variable domain, filled in from reference TRBV7-3 and TRBJ2-2, reads GAGVSQTPSNKVTEKGKYVELRCDPISGHTALYWYRQSLGQGPEFLIYFQGTGAADDSGLPNDRFFAVRPEGSVSTLKIQRTERGDSAVYLCASSLAGTDTGELFFGEGSRLTVL.

This clonotype occurred a few times. The genes are TRBV9 and TRBJ2-7; 10 bases align to TRBD1. The CDR3 consists of 15 residues. Germline loops: CDR1 SGDLS, CDR2 YYNGEE. J was trimmed by 6 bases and V by 3 bases; bases with no gene match: 9. The CDR3 region is CASSAAGTGVLEQYF. The CDR3 DNA is TGTGCCAGCAGCGCCGCCGGGACAGGGGTTCTCGAGCAGTACTTC.

This clonotype was seen more than once but under ten times. V usage is TRBV6-1 and J usage is TRBJ1-4; no clear D gene. V was clipped by 6 bases and J by 0 bases, with 11 bases between them. Germline lookup yields CDR1 MNHNS and CDR2 SASEGT. This CDR3 has 15 residues. The CDR3 region has the DNA TGTGCCAGCAGCCCTTCGGGATCAACTAATGAAAAACTGTTTTTT. Translation: CASSPSGSTNEKLFF.

The gene calls are TRBV12-3 or TRBV12-4 and TRBJ1-2, with D possibly being TRBD1 (5 bases). CDR3 length: 13 residues. V lost 4 bases to trimming and J lost 8 bases, with 14 bases between them. In DNA, the CDR3 is TGTGCCAGCAGTTCAGGGCGGGGGGAGGGCTACACCTTC. It encodes CASSSGRGEGYTF.